Only a few counts were recorded for the clone carrying this TCR beta chain. Its specificity is not known. The CDR3 spans 19 residues. The study ran its PCR with 60 Vbeta and 13 Jbeta primers. Profiling relied on immunoSEQ multiplex PCR, and the TCRdb table lists in-frame clones only, not all of them. In the table there are 130,000 to 150,000 clones, roughly 74% of which are singletons. This specimen belongs to a study of cytomegalovirus exposure and HLA in healthy donors. General study results and limits: Reports indicated that the classifier achieved high specificity and sensitivity in diagnosing cytomegalovirus status.

The clonotype originates from a woman aged 18 to 35 in good health and CMV-seropositive. The rearrangement links TRBV12-2 to TRBJ1-5; TRBD1, the table's D call, was not compared with the DNA. TRBV12-2 is recorded as a pseudogene. Sequencing was performed on PBMCs. The CDR3 region has the DNA TGTGCAAGTCGCTTCCTTAGGGATAAGGGACAGGGACGCAATCAGCCCCAGCATTTT. Its translation: CASRFLRDKGQGRNQPQHF.